Sequencing of this T cell receptor (beta chain) was carried out in a study of T cells after yellow fever vaccination. Overall study results and limits: Subsequent to the booster, the majority of primary-vaccination clones reappeared (roughly 95% CD4, 88% CD8).

Each CDR3 protein is one row after TCRdb ran MiXCR on the 5' RACE reads. This table holds hundreds of thousands of distinct CDR3 sequences, 5.2% found once. This clonotype has a count of ten or more. The antigen is not known. Germline V gene data show CDR1 as SGHTA and CDR2 as FQGNSA. This CDR3 has 13 amino acids. V lost 4 bases and J 3 bases, leaving 9 bases between the germline ends. The TCR originated in a man in his late teens or twenties who received the YFV17D yellow fever vaccine. The input for sequencing was CD4+ T cells sorted from PBMCs, taken on the day of the yellow fever booster vaccination. The genes are TRBV7-2 and TRBJ1-1; D is uncertain. CDR3 protein: CASSSVGDTEAFF. The CDR3 DNA reads TGTGCCAGCAGCTCTGTTGGCGACACTGAAGCTTTCTTT.